The 30 T cell receptor beta chains below were found in one sample sequenced in a study of blood T cell repertoires in COVID-19. Generated by immunoSEQ multiplex PCR, the TCRdb table keeps only in-frame clones and is missing some. The sample carries 200,000 to 250,000 clones, roughly 82% recorded once. Sequencing input: peripheral blood. Every receptor here comes from a woman in her thirties or forties with acute or convalescent COVID-19.

The rearrangement uses TRBV29-1 and TRBJ2-1; D gene unclear. The CDR3 runs to 21 residues. V lost 8 bases and J 0 bases, leaving 35 bases between the germline ends. Germline V gene sequence: CDR1 SQVTM, CDR2 ANQGSEA. The CDR3 DNA reads TGCAGCCTCATCCTCGGAGAACACCGGGTCTCCAGCCGGAGCTCCTACAATGAGCAGTTCTTC. Its translation is CSLILGEHRVSSRSSYNEQFF.

The V and J genes are TRBV2 and TRBJ2-7; 7 bases agree with TRBD1. With 6 bases clipped from V and 2 bases from J, the junction kept 7 bases outside the gene matches. CDR1 and CDR2 from the germline V gene are SNHLY and FYNNEI. The CDR3 sequence is 14 residues long. CDR3 amino acids: CASRFDRETYEQYF. The CDR3 nucleotides read TGTGCCAGCAGATTCGACAGGGAAACCTACGAGCAGTACTTC. The full variable domain, its missing parts supplied by reference TRBV2 and TRBJ2-7, is EPEVTQTPSHQVTQMGQEVILRCVPISNHLYFYWYRQILGQKVEFLVSFYNNEISEKSEIFDDQFSVERPDGSNFTLKIRSTKLEDSAMYFCASRFDRETYEQYFGPGTRLTVT.

This clone was observed once. The chain recombines TRBV11-2 with TRBJ1-4, with D possibly matching TRBD1 (6 bases). Germline values: CDR1 SGHAT, CDR2 FQNNGV. Trimming pared 2 bases from V and 8 bases from J, leaving 18 bases between. The length of the CDR3 is 16 residues. CDR3 sequence: CASSLRYGGPTEKLFF. In nucleotides, the CDR3 is TGTGCCAGCAGCTTACGGTATGGGGGCCCGACGGAAAAACTGTTTTTT.

This clone was seen a few times. The V gene is TRBV19, the J gene TRBJ1-1; no definite D call. Between the trimmed V and J ends, which lost 7 bases and 3 bases, there was a span of 15 bases. CDR3 length equals 14 residues. CDR1 and CDR2 (germline): LNHDA, SQIVND (reference sequence). The CDR3: CASTPRGGYTEAFF. The CDR3, as DNA: TGTGCCAGTACTCCTCGGGGAGGGTACACTGAAGCTTTCTTT.

This clone has a single count. V is TRBV5-1 and J is TRBJ1-4; 8 bases are shared with TRBD1. V dropped 1 base and J dropped 8; count of bases not matched to a gene: 7. Per germline, CDR1 SGHRS and CDR2 YFSETQ. The CDR3 has 15 amino acids. CDR3 in DNA: TGCGCCAGCAGCTTGACGACAGGGGTTTCCGAAAAACTGTTTTTT. This gives the protein CASSLTTGVSEKLFF.

The rearrangement joins TRBV6-5 to TRBJ2-3, with TRBD1 identical over 9 bases. Germline V gives CDR1 MNHEY, CDR2 SVGAGI. The CDR3 totals 14 residues. Trimming removed 6 bases from V and 5 bases from J; junction bases left unmatched: 6. CDR3 protein: CASSLQGAGDTQYF. As DNA, the CDR3 is TGTGCCAGCAGCTTACAGGGGGCGGGAGATACGCAGTATTTT.

This clone turned up a few times. The chain employs TRBV5-1 and TRBJ2-7, with 9 positions matching TRBD1. Per the germline V gene, CDR1 is SGHRS and CDR2 is YFSETQ. The ends lost 3 bases at V and 1 base at J; junction bases unmatched: 8. The CDR3 loop spans 16 amino acids. CDR3 sequence (DNA): TGCGCCAGCAGCTCCCTTCTGGACAGGGGATCCTACGAGCAGTACTTC. Encoded protein: CASSSLLDRGSYEQYF.

J is TRBJ1-1 and V is TRBV6-5; 7 bases line up with TRBD1. V was pared by 5 bases and J by 2 bases, with 8 bases of the junction left unmatched. This CDR3 is built from 15 residues. Germline CDR1 is MNHEY and CDR2 is SVGAGI. CDR3: CASSPWDSRNTEAFF. The CDR3 DNA reads TGTGCCAGCAGTCCATGGGACAGCAGAAACACTGAAGCTTTCTTT.

This clone came up a few times. V and J are TRBV3-1 (or the pseudogene TRBV3-2) and TRBJ2-3, with TRBD1 as a possible D gene (6 bases). V lost 2 bases to trimming and J lost 6 bases, with 9 bases between them. This CDR3 region has 13 residues. Germline V gene lookup returns CDR1 LGHDT and CDR2 YNNKEL (reference sequence). The CDR3 bases are TGTGCCAGCAGCCAATTAAGGGGGGATACGCAGTATTTT. Translating it yields CASSQLRGDTQYF.

V gene TRBV6-2 or TRBV6-3 combines with J gene TRBJ1-5; D is possibly TRBD1 (5 bases). V was trimmed by 0 bases and J by 0 bases, leaving 9 bases between them. The CDR3 sequence is 16 residues long. Germline CDR1 and CDR2: MNHEY and SVGEGT. CDR3 residues: CASSYSAGFSNQPQHF. The CDR3 DNA follows: TGTGCCAGCAGTTACTCCGCAGGGTTTAGCAATCAGCCCCAGCATTTT.

V is TRBV6-5 and J is TRBJ2-3; a weak D match, TRBD1 (6 bases). V lost 7 bases to trimming and J lost 4 bases, with 12 bases between them. CDR1 and CDR2 from the germline V gene are MNHEY and SVGAGI. The CDR3 is 13 amino acids. The CDR3 bases are TGTGCCAGCACTTCGACAGGTTCAGATACGCAGTATTTT. Amino acid sequence: CASTSTGSDTQYF.

The rearrangement uses TRBV18 and TRBJ1-3, with 10 bases fitting TRBD1. There are 16 residues in the CDR3. The trim removed 3 bases at V and 2 bases at J, leaving 4 bases unmatched. Germline V gives CDR1 KGHSH, CDR2 LQKENI. The CDR3 reads CASSPGTGVPGNTIYF. CDR3 sequence (DNA): TGTGCCAGCTCACCCGGGACAGGGGTTCCTGGAAACACCATATATTTT.

This sequence joins TRBV7-8 and TRBJ2-7, with TRBD2 as a possible D gene (6 bases). This CDR3 has 14 residues. CDR1 is SGHVS, CDR2 FQNEAQ, per germline. Trimming stripped 1 base from V and 3 bases from J, with 10 bases between. CDR3 protein: CASSLGNSGYEQYF. The CDR3 coding sequence is TGTGCCAGCAGCTTAGGCAATAGCGGCTACGAGCAGTACTTC.

This clone was found once. The chain carries TRBV11-2 and TRBJ1-4; TRBD1 matches at 7 bases. J was trimmed by 7 bases and V by 4 bases; bases with no gene match: 9. The CDR3 is 15 residues long. Germline V gives CDR1 SGHAT, CDR2 FQNNGV. The CDR3 DNA reads as TGTGCCAGCAGCTCTCAGGGGGTGCTAAGTGAAAAACTGTTTTTT. Translated: CASSSQGVLSEKLFF.

Turning to this clone: The same CDR3 is also encoded by other DNA sequences in this sample. This chain joins TRBV7-2 and TRBJ2-3; D is ambiguous. V was shortened by 4 bases and J by 2 bases, with 4 bases between the two germline ends. Per germline, CDR1 SGHTA and CDR2 FQGNSA. This CDR3 spans 12 amino acids. CDR3 coding DNA: TGTGCCAGCAGCTCGTTCACAGATACGCAGTATTTT. This gives the protein CASSSFTDTQYF.

Here the CDR3 reads CASSVALAGGLPYNEQFF. CDR3 coding DNA: TGTGCCAGCAGCGTAGCACTAGCGGGGGGCCTACCCTACAATGAGCAGTTCTTC. The chain employs TRBV9 and TRBJ2-1, with TRBD2 matching over 12 bases. Germline CDR1 SGDLS, CDR2 YYNGEE. V was clipped by 0 bases and J by 2 bases; unmatched bases: 6. The CDR3 is 18 amino acids.

The genes are TRBV5-1 and TRBJ2-3; D gene unclear. The CDR3 length is 15 residues. The germline gives CDR1 SGHRS, CDR2 YFSETQ. Between the trimmed V and J ends, which lost 1 base and 0 bases, there was a span of 9 bases. The CDR3 sequence is CASSLSAASTDTQYF. Written as DNA, the CDR3 is TGCGCCAGCAGCTTGAGCGCGGCCAGCACAGATACGCAGTATTTT.

In its sample, this clone was seen a few times. J is TRBJ2-3 and V is TRBV7-9; TRBD2 aligns across 8 bases. Germline V gene sequence: CDR1 SEHNR, CDR2 FQNEAQ (reference sequence). Losses at the gene ends were 2 bases for V and 1 base for J; bases not matched to a gene: 2. The CDR3 totals 15 residues. CDR3 sequence (DNA): TGTGCCAGCAGCTTACGGCGGGAGGGCACAGATACGCAGTATTTT. It is translated as CASSLRREGTDTQYF.

The V and J genes are TRBV2 and TRBJ2-3; D perhaps matches TRBD1 (6 bases). The V end lost 6 bases, the J end lost 0 bases, and 19 bases lay between the germline ends. From germline, CDR1 is SNHLY and CDR2 FYNNEI. The CDR3 is 17 amino acids. The CDR3 DNA sequence: TGTGCCAGCAGGTGGACAGTTTACCTCAAGAGCACAGATACGCAGTATTTT. Its protein product is CASRWTVYLKSTDTQYF.

This rearrangement joins TRBV7-6 to TRBJ1-5; 7 bases match TRBD1. The CDR3 is 15 amino acids. Looked up from germline, CDR1 is SGHVS and CDR2 is FNYEAQ. V lost 0 bases and J lost 6; bases outside the gene matches: 5. The CDR3 loop is CASSLASGGGQPQHF. The CDR3 region has the DNA TGTGCCAGCAGCTTAGCTTCAGGGGGTGGTCAGCCCCAGCATTTT.

This clone has more than one count but fewer than ten. The chain employs TRBV2 and TRBJ1-1; 8 nucleotides agree with TRBD1. Germline V gives CDR1 SNHLY, CDR2 FYNNEI. The J segment lost 5 bases and the V segment lost 4 bases, leaving 6 bases of the junction unmatched. The CDR3 runs 14 residues. The CDR3, as DNA: TGTGCCAGCAGTGTAACAGGGGGAGGGACTGAAGCTTTCTTT. Amino acids: CASSVTGGGTEAFF.

This rearrangement joins TRBV6-5 to TRBJ2-1, with a possible D match to TRBD1 (5 bases). Germline lookup yields CDR1 MNHEY and CDR2 SVGAGI. V was shortened by 2 bases and J by 0 bases, with 11 bases between the two germline ends. There are 16 residues in the CDR3. The CDR3 sequence is CASSYHRSSSYNEQFF. The DNA for the CDR3 is TGTGCCAGCAGTTACCACAGGTCTAGCTCCTACAATGAGCAGTTCTTC.

The V call is TRBV5-6, the J call TRBJ2-7; D not resolved. V was trimmed by 1 base and J by 3 bases, leaving 14 bases between them. Germline assignment: CDR1 SGHDT and CDR2 YYEEEE. This CDR3 has 15 residues. The CDR3 DNA reads as TGTGCCAGCAGCTTGTTACGAACCGAGGACTACGAGCAGTACTTC. It encodes CASSLLRTEDYEQYF.

The rearrangement links TRBV12-5 to TRBJ2-2; 7 bases are shared with TRBD1. The CDR3 spans 15 residues. V shed 5 bases, J shed 2 bases, and the junction held 5 bases outside the gene matches. Germline V CDR1 and CDR2: LGHNT, FRNRAP. Here the CDR3 DNA reads TGTGCTAGTGGTCCCGGGACAGCCAACACCGGGGAGCTGTTTTTT. It specifies CASGPGTANTGELFF.

The chain joins TRBV19 to TRBJ2-2; D not certain. Germline V gene data show CDR1 as LNHDA and CDR2 as SQIVND (reference sequence). The V end lost 4 bases, the J end lost 3 bases, and 6 bases lay between the germline ends. The CDR3 covers 13 residues. CDR3: CASSTPYTGELFF. The DNA of the CDR3 is TGTGCCAGTAGTACCCCCTACACCGGGGAGCTGTTTTTT.

The gene calls are TRBV27 and TRBJ2-7, with 10 bases aligning to TRBD1. The CDR3 loop spans 16 amino acids. Looked up from germline, CDR1 is MNHEY and CDR2 is SMNVEV (reference sequence). With 0 bases clipped from V and 0 bases from J, the junction kept 2 bases outside the gene matches. The chain's CDR3 is CASSLSGQGSSYEQYF. In DNA form, the CDR3 reads TGTGCCAGCAGTTTATCGGGACAGGGGTCCTCCTACGAGCAGTACTTC.

This rearrangement joins TRBV7-8 to TRBJ1-6; 7 bases fit TRBD1. Per germline, CDR1 SGHVS and CDR2 FQNEAQ. The CDR3 sequence is 15 residues long. After removal of 5 bases from V and 6 bases from J, the junction contained 7 bases not matched to a gene. CDR3 sequence reads: CASSERGPSNSPLHF. The CDR3 nucleotides are TGTGCCAGCAGCGAGAGGGGGCCGAGTAATTCACCCCTCCACTTT.

This clone was seen a single time. This sequence joins TRBV27 and TRBJ1-1; D is unclear. The CDR3 is 14 residues long. With 6 bases removed from V and 5 bases from J, the gap between germline ends came to 16 bases. Germline V gives CDR1 MNHEY, CDR2 SMNVEV (reference sequence). The DNA for the CDR3 is TGTGCCAGCAGGGTTAGCAGAGCGGGAACTGAAGCTTTCTTT. Protein product: CASRVSRAGTEAFF.

The V and J genes are TRBV7-8 and TRBJ2-1; 9 positions match TRBD1. The CDR3 sequence is 15 residues long. The V segment lost 7 bases and the J segment 0 bases; nucleotides outside the gene matches: 4. Germline lookup yields CDR1 SGHVS and CDR2 FQNEAQ. The CDR3 nucleotides read TGTGCCAGCACCAAGACAGGGGGCTCCTACAATGAGCAGTTCTTC. Its translation: CASTKTGGSYNEQFF. The full variable domain, with the rest looked up from reference TRBV7-8 and TRBJ2-1, is GAGVSQSPRYKVAKRGQDVALRCDPISGHVSLFWYQQALGQGPEFLTYFQNEAQLDKSGLPSDRFFAERPEGSVSTLKIQRTQQEDSAVYLCASTKTGGSYNEQFFGPGTRLTVL.

The chain links TRBV24-1 to TRBJ2-3; 8 bases line up with TRBD1. After removal of 1 base from V and 5 bases from J, the junction contained 19 bases not matched to a gene. Germline CDR1 reads KGHDR; CDR2 reads SFDVKD. The length of the CDR3 is 20 residues. The CDR3 coding sequence is TGTGCCACCAGTGATTTCCAAAACCGACAGGGGAGAATCGGGGGAGATACGCAGTATTTT. Amino acids: CATSDFQNRQGRIGGDTQYF.